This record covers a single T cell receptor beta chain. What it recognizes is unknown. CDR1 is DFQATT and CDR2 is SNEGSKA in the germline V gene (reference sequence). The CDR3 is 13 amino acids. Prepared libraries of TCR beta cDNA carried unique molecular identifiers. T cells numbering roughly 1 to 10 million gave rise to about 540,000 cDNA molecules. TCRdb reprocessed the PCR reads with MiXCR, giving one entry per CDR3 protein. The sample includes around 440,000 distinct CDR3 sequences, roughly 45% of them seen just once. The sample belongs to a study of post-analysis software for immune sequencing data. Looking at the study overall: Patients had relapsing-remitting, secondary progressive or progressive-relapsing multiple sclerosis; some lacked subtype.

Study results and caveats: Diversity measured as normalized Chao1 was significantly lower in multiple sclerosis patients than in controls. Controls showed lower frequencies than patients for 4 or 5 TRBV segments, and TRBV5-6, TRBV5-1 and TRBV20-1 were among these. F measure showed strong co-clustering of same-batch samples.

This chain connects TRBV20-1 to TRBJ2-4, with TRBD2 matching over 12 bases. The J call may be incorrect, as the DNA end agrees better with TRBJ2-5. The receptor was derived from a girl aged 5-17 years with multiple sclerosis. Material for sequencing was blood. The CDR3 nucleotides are TGCAGTGCTAGTACTAGCGGGAGGGAGACCCAGTACTTC. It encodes CSASTSGRETQYF.